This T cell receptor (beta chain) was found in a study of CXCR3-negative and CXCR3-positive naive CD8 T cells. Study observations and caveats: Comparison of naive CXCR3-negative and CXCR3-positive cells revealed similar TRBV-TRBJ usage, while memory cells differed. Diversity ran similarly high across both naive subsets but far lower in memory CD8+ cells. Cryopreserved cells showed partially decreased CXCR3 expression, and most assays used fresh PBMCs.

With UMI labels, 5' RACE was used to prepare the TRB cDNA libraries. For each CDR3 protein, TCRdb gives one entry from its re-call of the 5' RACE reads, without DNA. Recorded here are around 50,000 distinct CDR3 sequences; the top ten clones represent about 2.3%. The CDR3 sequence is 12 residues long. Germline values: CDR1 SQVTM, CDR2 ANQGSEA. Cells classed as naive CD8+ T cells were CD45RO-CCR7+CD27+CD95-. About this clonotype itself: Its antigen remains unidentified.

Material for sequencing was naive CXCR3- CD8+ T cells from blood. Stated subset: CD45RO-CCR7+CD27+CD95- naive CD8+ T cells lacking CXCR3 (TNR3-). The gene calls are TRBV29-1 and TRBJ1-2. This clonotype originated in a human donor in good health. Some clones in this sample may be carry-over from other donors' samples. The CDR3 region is CSAPSLFYGYTF.